This T cell receptor beta chain was found in a study of blood T cell repertoires in COVID-19. How the authors handled the data: Amplifying reference gene primers gave estimates of nucleated cell counts. Clones were read by immunoSEQ multiplex PCR, and TCRdb kept only the in-frame ones, dropping some. That table gives V, J and clone size, and the DNA gave D and trimming. The sample contains over 90,000 clones, approximately 90% of which appear only once. Germline V gene lookup returns CDR1 LGHNA and CDR2 YSLEER. J was trimmed by 5 bases and V by 0 bases; bases with no gene match: 5. The CDR3 extends over 15 amino acids.

Sequencing input: peripheral blood. The receptor was isolated from a woman between 50 and 59 years old with COVID-19, enrolled during active disease. The V gene is TRBV4-3, the J gene TRBJ2-5; 8 positions agree with TRBD1. The CDR3 loop reads CASSQEGTGGETQYF. For the CDR3, the DNA is TGCGCCAGCAGCCAAGAAGGGACAGGCGGCGAGACCCAGTACTTC.